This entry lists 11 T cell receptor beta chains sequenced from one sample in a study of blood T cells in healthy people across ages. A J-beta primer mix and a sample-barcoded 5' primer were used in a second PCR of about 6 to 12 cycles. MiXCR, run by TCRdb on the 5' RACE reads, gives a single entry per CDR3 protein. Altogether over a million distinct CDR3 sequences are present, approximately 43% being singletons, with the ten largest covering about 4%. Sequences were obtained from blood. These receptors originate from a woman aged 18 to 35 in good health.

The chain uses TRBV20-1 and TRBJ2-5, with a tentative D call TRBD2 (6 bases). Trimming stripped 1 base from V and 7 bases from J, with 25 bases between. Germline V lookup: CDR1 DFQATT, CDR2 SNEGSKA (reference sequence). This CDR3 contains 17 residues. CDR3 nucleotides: TGCAGTGCTAGAGTAACCTCGGGACTGAAGGGGTCCCGGACCCAGTACTTC. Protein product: CSARVTSGLKGSRTQYF.

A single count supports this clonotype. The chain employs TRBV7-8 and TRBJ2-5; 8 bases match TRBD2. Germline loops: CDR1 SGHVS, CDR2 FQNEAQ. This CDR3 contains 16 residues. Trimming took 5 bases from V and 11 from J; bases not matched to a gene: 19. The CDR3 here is CASSRTGTRGSNEQYF. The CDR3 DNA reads TGTGCCAGCAGCCGTACCGGGACTAGAGGTAGCAATGAGCAGTACTTC. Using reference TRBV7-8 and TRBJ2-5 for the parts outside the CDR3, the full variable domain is GAGVSQSPRYKVAKRGQDVALRCDPISGHVSLFWYQQALGQGPEFLTYFQNEAQLDKSGLPSDRFFAERPEGSVSTLKIQRTQQEDSAVYLCASSRTGTRGSNEQYFGPGTRLLVL.

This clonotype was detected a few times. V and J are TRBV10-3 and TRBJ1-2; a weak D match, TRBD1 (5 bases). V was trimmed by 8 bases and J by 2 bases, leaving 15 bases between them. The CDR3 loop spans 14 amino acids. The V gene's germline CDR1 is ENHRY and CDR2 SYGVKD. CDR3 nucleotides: TGTGCCATCGGGGGAGCGAAGGGGAACTATGGCTACACCTTC. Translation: CAIGGAKGNYGYTF.

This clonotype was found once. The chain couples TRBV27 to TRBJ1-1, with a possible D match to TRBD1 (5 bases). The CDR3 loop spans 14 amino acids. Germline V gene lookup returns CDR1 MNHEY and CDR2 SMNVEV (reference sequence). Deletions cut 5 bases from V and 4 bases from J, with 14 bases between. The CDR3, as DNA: TGTGCCAGCAGTGTGGCAGGGTCGGGCACTGAAGCTTTCTTT. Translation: CASSVAGSGTEAFF.

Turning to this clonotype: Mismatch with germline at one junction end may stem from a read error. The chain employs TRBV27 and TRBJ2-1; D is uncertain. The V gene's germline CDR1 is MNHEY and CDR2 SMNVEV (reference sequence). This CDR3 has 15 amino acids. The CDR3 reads CASSLIGYSYNGQFF. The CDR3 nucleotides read TGTGCCAGCAGTTTAATAGGTTACTCCTACAATGGGCAGTTCTTC.

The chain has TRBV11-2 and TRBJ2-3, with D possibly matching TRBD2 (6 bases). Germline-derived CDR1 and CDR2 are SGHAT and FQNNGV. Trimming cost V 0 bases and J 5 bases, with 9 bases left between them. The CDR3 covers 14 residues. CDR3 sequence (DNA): TGTGCCAGCAGCTTAGAGTGGGGGGAAGATACGCAGTATTTT. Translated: CASSLEWGEDTQYF.

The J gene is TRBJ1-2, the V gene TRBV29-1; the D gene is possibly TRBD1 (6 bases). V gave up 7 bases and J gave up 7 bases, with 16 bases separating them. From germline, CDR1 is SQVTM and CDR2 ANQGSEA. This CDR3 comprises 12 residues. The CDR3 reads CSAQEGGGGYTF. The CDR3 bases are TGCAGCGCCCAGGAGGGGGGCGGTGGCTACACCTTC.

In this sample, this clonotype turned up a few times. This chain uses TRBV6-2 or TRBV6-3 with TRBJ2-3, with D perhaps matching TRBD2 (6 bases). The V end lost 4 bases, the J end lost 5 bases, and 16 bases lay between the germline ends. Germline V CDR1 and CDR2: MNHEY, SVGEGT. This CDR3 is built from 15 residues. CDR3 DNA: TGTGCCAGCAGTTCCGCGGGACTGTCGGGAGATACGCAGTATTTT. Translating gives CASSSAGLSGDTQYF.

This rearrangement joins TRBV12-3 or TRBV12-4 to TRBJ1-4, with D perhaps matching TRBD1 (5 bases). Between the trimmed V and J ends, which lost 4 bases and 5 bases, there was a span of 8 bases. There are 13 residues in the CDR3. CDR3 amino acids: CASSSAGNEKLFF. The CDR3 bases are TGTGCCAGCAGTTCTGCAGGGAATGAAAAACTGTTTTTT.

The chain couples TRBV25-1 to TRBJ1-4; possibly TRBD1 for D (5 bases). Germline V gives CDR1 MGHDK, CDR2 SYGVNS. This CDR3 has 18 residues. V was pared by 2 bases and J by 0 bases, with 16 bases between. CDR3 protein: CASSEPTGRWTTNEKLFF. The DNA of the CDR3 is TGTGCCAGCAGTGAACCGACGGGACGTTGGACAACTAATGAAAAACTGTTTTTT.

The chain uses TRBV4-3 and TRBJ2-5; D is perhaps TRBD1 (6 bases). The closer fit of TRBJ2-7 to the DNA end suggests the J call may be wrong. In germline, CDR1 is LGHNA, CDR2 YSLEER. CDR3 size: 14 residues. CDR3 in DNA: TGCGCCAGCAGCCTTGACCCACAGGGATTCGAGCAGTACTTC. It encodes CASSLDPQGFEQYF.